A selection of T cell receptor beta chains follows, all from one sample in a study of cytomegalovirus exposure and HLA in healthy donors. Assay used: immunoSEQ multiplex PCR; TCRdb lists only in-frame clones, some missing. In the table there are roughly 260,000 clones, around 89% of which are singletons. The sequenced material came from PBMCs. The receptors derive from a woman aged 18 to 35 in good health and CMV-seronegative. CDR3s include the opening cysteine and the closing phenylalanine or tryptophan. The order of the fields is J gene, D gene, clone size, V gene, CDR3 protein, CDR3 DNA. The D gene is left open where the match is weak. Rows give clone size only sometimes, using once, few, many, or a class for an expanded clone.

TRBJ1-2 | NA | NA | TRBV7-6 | CASSSRQDGGYGYTF | TGTGCCAGCAGCTCTAGACAGGATGGGGGCTATGGCTACACCTTC
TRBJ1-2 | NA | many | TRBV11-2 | CASSPSWGPSEGGYTF | TGTGCCAGCAGCCCGTCTTGGGGTCCCTCGGAGGGTGGCTACACCTTC
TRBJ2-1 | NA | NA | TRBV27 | CASSPHLTGLNEQFF | TGTGCCAGCAGTCCCCACCTCACAGGGCTCAATGAGCAGTTCTTC
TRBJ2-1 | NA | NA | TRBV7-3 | CASSPTGRYNEQFF | TGTGCCAGCAGCCCGACAGGCCGTTACAATGAGCAGTTCTTC
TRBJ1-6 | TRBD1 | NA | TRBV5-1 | CASSLGGTGSGNSPLHF | TGCGCCAGCAGCTTGGGGGGGACAGGGAGTGGTAATTCACCCCTCCACTTT
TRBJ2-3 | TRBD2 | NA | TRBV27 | CASSLLAGNTDTQYF | TGTGCCAGCAGTTTACTAGCGGGGAACACAGATACGCAGTATTTT
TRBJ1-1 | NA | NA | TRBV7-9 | CASSLAQGTEAFF | TGTGCCAGCAGCTTAGCGCAGGGCACTGAAGCTTTCTTT
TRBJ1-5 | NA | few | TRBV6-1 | CASSELGGSNQPQHF | TGTGCCAGCAGTGAATTGGGGGGTAGCAATCAGCCCCAGCATTTT
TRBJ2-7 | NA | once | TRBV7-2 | CASSLTSEGLYEQYF | TGTGCCAGCAGCTTAACCAGCGAAGGCCTCTACGAGCAGTACTTC
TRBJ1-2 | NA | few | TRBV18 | CASSPRPGDAGYTF | TGTGCCAGCTCACCACGACCAGGGGATGCGGGCTACACCTTC
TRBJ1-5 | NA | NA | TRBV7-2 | CASSLADSSNQPQHF | TGTGCCAGCAGCTTAGCGGACAGCAGCAATCAGCCCCAGCATTTT
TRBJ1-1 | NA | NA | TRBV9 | CASSAQPGRANTEAFF | TGTGCCAGCAGCGCCCAACCCGGCAGGGCCAACACTGAAGCTTTCTTT
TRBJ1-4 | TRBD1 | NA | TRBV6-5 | CASSGQGSEKLFF | TGTGCCAGCAGCGGACAGGGAAGCGAAAAACTGTTTTTT
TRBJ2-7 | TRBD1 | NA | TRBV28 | CAVRGGPAEQYF | TGTGCCGTTCGAGGGGGCCCTGCCGAGCAGTACTTC
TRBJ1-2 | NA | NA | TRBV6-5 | CASSYLKGGQGSGYTF | TGTGCCAGCAGTTACCTAAAAGGGGGTCAGGGGAGTGGCTACACCTTC
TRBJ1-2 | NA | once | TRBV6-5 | CASSYEVRGYGYTF | TGTGCCAGCAGTTACGAGGTTCGCGGCTATGGCTACACCTTC
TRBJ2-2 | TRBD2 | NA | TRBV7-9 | CASSPRTSGGNNGELFF | TGTGCCAGCAGCCCCAGGACTAGCGGGGGGAATAACGGGGAGCTGTTTTTT
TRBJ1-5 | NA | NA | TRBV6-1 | CASSVGPGDYSNQPQHF | TGTGCCAGCAGTGTTGGTCCAGGCGACTATAGCAATCAGCCCCAGCATTTT
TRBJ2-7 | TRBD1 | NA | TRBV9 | CASSGSWDRTYEQYF | TGTGCCAGCAGCGGATCCTGGGACAGGACCTACGAGCAGTACTTC
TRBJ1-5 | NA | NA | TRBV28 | CASSFESNQPQHF | TGTGCCAGCAGTTTTGAGAGCAATCAGCCCCAGCATTTT
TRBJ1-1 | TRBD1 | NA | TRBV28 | CASSLRTGAEAFF | TGTGCCAGCAGTTTACGGACAGGAGCTGAAGCTTTCTTT
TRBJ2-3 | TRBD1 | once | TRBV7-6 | CASSLATGTDTQYF | TGTGCCAGCAGCTTAGCGACAGGGACAGATACGCAGTATTTT
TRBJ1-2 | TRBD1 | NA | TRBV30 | CAWSPGTAYGYTF | TGCGCCTGGAGTCCTGGGACAGCCTATGGCTACACCTTC
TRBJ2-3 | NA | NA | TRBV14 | CASSQDLEGTQYF | TGTGCCAGCAGCCAAGATCTGGAGGGAACGCAGTATTTT
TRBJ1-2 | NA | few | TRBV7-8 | CASSLLQGPYGYTF | TGTGCCAGCAGCTTACTTCAGGGTCCCTATGGCTACACCTTC
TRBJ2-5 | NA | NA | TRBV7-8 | CASSPLRGGQETQYF | TGTGCCAGCAGCCCCCTTAGGGGGGGCCAAGAGACCCAGTACTTC
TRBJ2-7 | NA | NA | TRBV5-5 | CASSFGDEQYF | TGTGCCAGCAGTTTCGGGGACGAGCAGTACTTC
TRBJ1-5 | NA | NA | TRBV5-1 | CASSPQDFATEPQHF | TGCGCCAGCAGCCCCCAAGATTTCGCCACGGAGCCCCAGCATTTT
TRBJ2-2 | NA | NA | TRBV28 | CASSLPRSYAGELFF | TGTGCCAGCAGTTTACCTCGATCCTACGCCGGGGAGCTGTTTTTT
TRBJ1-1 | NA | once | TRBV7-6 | CASSLPSGAGDTEAFF | TGTGCCAGCAGCTTACCCAGCGGGGCCGGTGACACTGAAGCTTTCTTT
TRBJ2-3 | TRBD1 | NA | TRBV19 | CASSTQDRVSTDTQYF | TGTGCCAGTAGTACGCAGGACAGGGTTAGCACAGATACGCAGTATTTT
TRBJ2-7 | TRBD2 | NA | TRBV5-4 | CASSLAGTSGIYEQYF | TGTGCCAGCAGTCTTGCTGGGACTAGCGGGATCTACGAGCAGTACTTC
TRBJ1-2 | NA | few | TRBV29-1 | CSVVAREDYGYTF | TGCAGCGTTGTGGCCAGGGAAGACTATGGCTACACCTTC
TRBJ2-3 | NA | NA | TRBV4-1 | CASSQDPQGRSTDTQYF | TGCGCCAGCAGCCAAGATCCTCAGGGCCGGAGCACAGATACGCAGTATTTT
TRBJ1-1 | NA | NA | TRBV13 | CASSLEFERRGANTEAFF | TGTGCCAGCAGCTTAGAGTTTGAGCGGCGGGGGGCGAACACTGAAGCTTTCTTT
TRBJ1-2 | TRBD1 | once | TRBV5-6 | CASSYQGGGGYGYTF | TGTGCCAGCAGCTACCAAGGGGGCGGAGGGTATGGCTACACCTTC
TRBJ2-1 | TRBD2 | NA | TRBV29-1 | CSYRGLALYNEQFF | TGCAGTTACCGCGGACTAGCGTTGTACAATGAGCAGTTCTTC
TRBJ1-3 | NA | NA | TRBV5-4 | CASSRVDSGNTIYF | TGTGCCAGCAGCCGGGTTGACTCTGGAAACACCATATATTTT
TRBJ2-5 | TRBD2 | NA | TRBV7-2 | CASSSLAGYGETQYF | TGTGCCAGCAGCTCACTAGCGGGGTACGGAGAGACCCAGTACTTC
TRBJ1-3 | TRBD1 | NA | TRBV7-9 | CASSQESTGVIF | TGTGCCAGCAGCCAAGAGTCGACAGGGGTTATTTTT
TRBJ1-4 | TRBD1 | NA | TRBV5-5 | CASSRAQGAFEKLFF | TGTGCCAGCAGCCGCGCACAGGGGGCGTTTGAAAAACTGTTTTTT
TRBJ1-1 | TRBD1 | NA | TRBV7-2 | CASSTTGGGTEAFF | TGTGCCAGCAGCACGACAGGGGGTGGCACTGAAGCTTTCTTT